The rows below give T cell receptor beta chains drawn from one sample of a study of response to subunit inactivated influenza vaccine. MiXCR was run by TCRdb on the RT-PCR reads, yielding one entry per CDR3 protein. Among 450,000 to 700,000 distinct CDR3 sequences, about 14% were seen once, and the ten largest hold around 10%. The sample here was PBMCs from blood, taken roughly 13 days after vaccination. These receptors all stem from a man over 45 who received an inactivated influenza vaccine. The CDR3 runs from the conserved cysteine through the conserved F or W. A D gene is named only where the DNA matches it firmly. Clone size, where shown, is once, few, many, or a class for clones that have expanded.

D: NA
size: NA
J: TRBJ2-2
V: TRBV4-3
CDR3: CASSHPSFGELFF
DNA: TGCGCCAGCAGCCACCCCTCATTCGGGGAGCTGTTTTTT

D: TRBD1
size: NA
J: TRBJ1-5
V: TRBV5-1
CDR3: CASSLEGQGSQPQHF
DNA: TGCGCCAGCAGCTTGGAAGGACAGGGGTCTCAGCCCCAGCATTTT

D: TRBD1
size: few
J: TRBJ2-7
V: TRBV20-1
CDR3: CSAPDRGLSYEQYF
DNA: TGCAGTGCTCCGGACAGGGGACTTTCCTACGAGCAGTACTTC

D: TRBD2
size: few
J: TRBJ2-7
V: TRBV5-1
CDR3: CASSSAGTSADEQYF
DNA: TGCGCCAGCAGCTCAGCCGGGACTAGCGCCGACGAGCAGTACTTC

D: NA
size: NA
J: TRBJ1-4
V: TRBV6-1
CDR3: CASSEEGWAGPTNEKLFF
DNA: TGTGCCAGCAGTGAAGAAGGCTGGGCCGGCCCAACTAATGAAAAACTGTTTTTT

D: TRBD2
size: many
J: TRBJ2-1
V: TRBV11-2
CDR3: CASGPERGVYNEQFF
DNA: TGTGCCAGTGGGCCCGAGCGGGGGGTCTACAATGAGCAGTTCTTC

D: TRBD2
size: many
J: TRBJ2-5
V: TRBV20-1
CDR3: CSARGLAEETQYF
DNA: TGCAGTGCTAGAGGACTAGCGGAAGAGACCCAGTACTTC

D: TRBD1
size: NA
J: TRBJ2-3
V: TRBV12-3/TRBV12-4
CDR3: CASSFPRQGADTQYF
DNA: TGTGCCAGCAGTTTTCCTCGCCAGGGGGCTGATACGCAGTATTTT

D: NA
size: NA
J: TRBJ2-5
V: TRBV20-1
CDR3: CSAQQGIGETQYF
DNA: TGCAGTGCTCAACAGGGTATCGGCGAGACCCAGTACTTC

D: NA
size: few
J: TRBJ1-5
V: TRBV2
CDR3: CASRRGSNQPQHF
DNA: TGTGCCTCGCGCCGGGGTAGCAATCAGCCCCAGCATTTT

D: TRBD1
size: NA
J: TRBJ2-3
V: TRBV5-1
CDR3: CASSFRVRTGGADTQYF
DNA: TGCGCCAGCAGCTTCCGGGTGAGAACAGGGGGCGCAGATACGCAGTATTTT